This T cell receptor beta chain came from a study of monozygotic twins with inflammatory bowel disease. TCRdb re-called the 5' RACE reads and gives one entry per CDR3 protein, without DNA. The table lists approximately 400,000 distinct CDR3 sequences. The CDR3 totals 11 residues. In germline, CDR1 is GTSNPN, CDR2 SVGIG (reference sequence). This TCR came from a human donor with ulcerative colitis or Crohn's disease, or a healthy co-twin of an affected twin (not recorded which). Sequencing was performed on blood. The chain links TRBV30 to TRBJ2-1; with no DNA, the TCRdb D assignment of TRBD1 cannot be verified. The CDR3 spells CAWSTGGEQFF.